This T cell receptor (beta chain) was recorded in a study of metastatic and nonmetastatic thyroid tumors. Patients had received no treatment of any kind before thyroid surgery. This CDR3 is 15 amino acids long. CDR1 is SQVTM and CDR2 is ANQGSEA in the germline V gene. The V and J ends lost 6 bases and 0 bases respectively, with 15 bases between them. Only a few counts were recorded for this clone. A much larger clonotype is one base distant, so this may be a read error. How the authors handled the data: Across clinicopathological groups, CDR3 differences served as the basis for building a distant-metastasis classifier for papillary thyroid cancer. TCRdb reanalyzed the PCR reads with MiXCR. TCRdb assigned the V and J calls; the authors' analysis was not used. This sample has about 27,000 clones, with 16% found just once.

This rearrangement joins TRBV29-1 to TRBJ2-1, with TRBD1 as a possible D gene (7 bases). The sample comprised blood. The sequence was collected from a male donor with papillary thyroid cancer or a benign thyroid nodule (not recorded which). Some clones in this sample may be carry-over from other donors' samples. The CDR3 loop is CSVRTRDSSYNEQFF. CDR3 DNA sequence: TGCAGCGTCCGGACGCGGGACAGCTCCTACAATGAGCAGTTCTTC.